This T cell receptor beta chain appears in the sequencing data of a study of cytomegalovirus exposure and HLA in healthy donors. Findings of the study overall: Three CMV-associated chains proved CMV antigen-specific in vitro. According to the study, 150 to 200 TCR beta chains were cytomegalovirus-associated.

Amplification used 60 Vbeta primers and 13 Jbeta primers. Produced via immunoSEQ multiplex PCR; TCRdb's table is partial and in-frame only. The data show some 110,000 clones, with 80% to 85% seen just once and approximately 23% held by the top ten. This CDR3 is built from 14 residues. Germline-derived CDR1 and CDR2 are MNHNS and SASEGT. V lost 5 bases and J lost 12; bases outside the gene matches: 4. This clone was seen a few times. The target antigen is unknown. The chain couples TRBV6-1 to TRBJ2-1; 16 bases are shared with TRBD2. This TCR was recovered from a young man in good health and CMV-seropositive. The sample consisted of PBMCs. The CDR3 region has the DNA TGTGCCAGCAGTTCGGGACTAGCGGGGGGGCGGCAGTTCTTC. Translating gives CASSSGLAGGRQFF.